This TCR beta chain is from a study of T cell responses to AZD1222 COVID-19 vaccine (dated by TCRdb to about 2021). Describing the broader study: AZD1222 recipients given second doses at about 4 weeks or at about 12 weeks were pooled, since spike-specific TCR depth and breadth were not found to differ between the two schedules. A total of about 230 trial participants underwent TCR sequencing, of whom 207 received two doses of AZD1222 and about 25 received two doses of the MenACWY control vaccine. Trial participants were enrolled by age into subgroups of 18-55, 56-69 and 70-plus years, and roughly 150, 30 and 60 TCR-sequenced participants, respectively, were included in these subgroups. Findings and caveats that apply to the study as a whole: Conclusions about previously exposed vaccinees are limited because only 6 or 7 AZD1222 recipients were SARS-CoV-2 seropositive at baseline. The vaccine-associated CD4 TCRs covered the entire spike protein, and the dominant responses fell in regions 160-218 and 743-854. After two AZD1222 doses, both the breadth and the depth of spike-specific TCRs were significantly higher than at day 0 and than in MenACWY recipients. In the small 56-69-year group, the increase in depth fell short of significance, most likely because of low power. Because no day 14 peak-response samples were available, the repertoires could be characterized only after the peak T cell response. Participants were mostly white British, with more females than males. The authors suggested clonal diversity may have been underestimated. Reportedly, close to half of the unique spike-specific TCRs recognized epitopes lying outside the regions that are mutated in the B.1.351 and B.1.1.7 variants.

This clone appeared a single time. No cognate antigen has been identified for it. No much larger clone is present one base from it, and per-base qualities are unavailable. The CDR3 regions of human TCRbeta chains were subjected to immunosequencing. In the source study's methods: TCRs in the repertoires were matched against a reference library of SARS-CoV-2-specific TCRs that had been generated with the MIRA antigen-specificity platform. Breadth was defined as the fraction of unique TCRs that were SARS-CoV-2-associated. Depth was defined as the fraction of total T cells that were SARS-CoV-2-associated. Using the MIRA data, every spike-specific TCR was mapped to the spike region that the TCR reacted to and assigned to either a CD4 or a CD8 class. Log10-transformed breadth and depth values were compared by one-way ANOVA with Sidak's multiple comparisons tests. The table was pulled from immuneACCESS by TCRdb, which kept in-frame rearrangements only. Such tables lose some clones; where checked, under half of the loss comes from unresolved V genes, and the rest has no known cause. For V, J and clone size, that table is used; D and trimming come from the DNA. The sample has over 150,000 clones on record, roughly nine tenths of them singletons. The ten top clones hold about 3% of the sample.

Read against the paper, the sample's time point label means: baseline before first vaccination. The vaccinee samples were drawn from two UK trials, COV001 and COV002, one of which was a single-blind randomized controlled phase 2/3 trial testing AZD1222 (ChAdOx1 nCoV-19) in healthy adults. For TCRbeta chain sequencing, PBMC samples from trial participants were taken at day 0 and at day 28 after the second dose. From the cysteine through the phenylalanine, the CDR3 covers 14 amino acids. The kept DNA is CDR3 alone, 42 bases in frame from the first base. CDR1 SGHRS and CDR2 YFSETQ were looked up in the germline V gene. Trimming takes 6 bases from V and 1 base from J, and the germline ends sit 13 bases apart.

The receptor was derived from an adult in good health. The V and J segments used are TRBV5-1 and TRBJ1-1; the D region possibly corresponds to TRBD1 (5 bases align). Material: peripheral blood, obtained on day 0 of AZD1222 vaccination. CDR3 protein: CASTPTVSNTEAFF. The bases are TGCGCCAGCACCCCGACAGTTTCGAACACTGAAGCTTTCTTT.